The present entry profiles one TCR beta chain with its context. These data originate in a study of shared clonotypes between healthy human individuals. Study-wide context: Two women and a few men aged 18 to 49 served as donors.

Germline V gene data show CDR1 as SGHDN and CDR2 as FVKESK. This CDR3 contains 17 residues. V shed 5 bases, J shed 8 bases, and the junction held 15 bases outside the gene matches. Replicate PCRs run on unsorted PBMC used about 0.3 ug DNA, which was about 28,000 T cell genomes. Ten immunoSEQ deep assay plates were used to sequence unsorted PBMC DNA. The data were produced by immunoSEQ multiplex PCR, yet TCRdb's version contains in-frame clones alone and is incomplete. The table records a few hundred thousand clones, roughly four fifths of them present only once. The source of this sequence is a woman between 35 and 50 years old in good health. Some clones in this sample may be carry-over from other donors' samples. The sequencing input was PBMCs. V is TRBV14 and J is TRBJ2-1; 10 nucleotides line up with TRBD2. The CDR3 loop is CASSTRLAGVGFDEQFF. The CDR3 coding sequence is TGTGCCAGCAGCACCCGACTAGCGGGCGTGGGTTTCGATGAGCAGTTCTTC.